The rows below give T cell receptor beta chains drawn from one sample of a study of blood T cell repertoires in COVID-19. Generated by immunoSEQ multiplex PCR, the TCRdb table keeps only in-frame clones and is missing some. The sample contains hundreds of thousands of clones, around 88% of which appear only once. Sequencing used peripheral blood. These receptors were obtained from a man older than 75 with acute or convalescent COVID-19. The CDR3 runs from the conserved cysteine through the conserved F or W. Each record gives: V gene, J gene, D gene, clone size, CDR3 DNA, CDR3 protein. D genes are given only for firm matches. A row's size may be missing; if present it is once, few, many or a size class.

TRBV6-5,TRBJ1-4,NA,NA,TGTGCCAGCAGTTACAGCGGGGAAAGGGGTGAAAAACTGTTTTTT,CASSYSGERGEKLFF
TRBV19,TRBJ2-1,NA,NA,TGTGCCAGTAGTATGGACATATACAATGAGCAGTTCTTC,CASSMDIYNEQFF
TRBV7-6,TRBJ2-2,NA,NA,TGTGCCAGCAGCCCCCGGCTGGGAGTGGCCCCGAACACCGGGGAGCTGTTTTTT,CASSPRLGVAPNTGELFF
TRBV28,TRBJ2-2,NA,NA,TGTGCCAGCAGTCCTCGACAGGTAGCGAACACCGGGGAGCTGTTTTTT,CASSPRQVANTGELFF
TRBV2,TRBJ2-5,NA,NA,TGTGCCAGCAGTGATGACAAGCCCCAAGAGACCCAGTACTTC,CASSDDKPQETQYF
TRBV6-4,TRBJ2-3,TRBD2,once,TGTGCCAGCAGCCCCCAGCGGGGGCTCTCAGATACGCAGTATTTT,CASSPQRGLSDTQYF
TRBV13,TRBJ2-5,TRBD2,NA,TGTGCCAGCAGACGAACTAGCGGGCCTGTCCAAGAGACCCAGTACTTC,CASRRTSGPVQETQYF
TRBV6-5,TRBJ2-7,NA,NA,TGTGCCAGCAGCGGGGGTGGCGAAGGGGCCGAGCAGTACTTC,CASSGGGEGAEQYF
TRBV5-6,TRBJ2-3,TRBD1,NA,TGTGCCAGCAGCCTCGGACAGGCCCACCCCTTTGGTTACCAGTATTTT,CASSLGQAHPFGYQYF
TRBV18,TRBJ1-1,NA,NA,TGTGCCAGCTCACCACCCGGGGGGCAAGGAGGAACTGAAGCTTTCTTT,CASSPPGGQGGTEAFF
TRBV21-1,TRBJ2-1,NA,NA,TGTGCCAGCAGCAAAGCCCGACAGTTCTCAGTCTACAATGAGCAGTTCTTC,CASSKARQFSVYNEQFF
TRBV7-2,TRBJ2-2,NA,NA,TGTGCCAGCAGCTTAATAACGGGAGTGACCGGGGAGCTGTTTTTT,CASSLITGVTGELFF
TRBV19,TRBJ2-1,NA,NA,TGTGCCAGTAGGGGCCGGGGATCCTACAATGAGCAGTTCTTC,CASRGRGSYNEQFF
TRBV9,TRBJ1-2,TRBD1,NA,TGTGCCAGCAGCCCAGAGACAGGGAGGTCCTATGGCTACACCTTC,CASSPETGRSYGYTF
TRBV6-5,TRBJ2-7,NA,NA,TGTGCCAGCAGGGGGACTTGGGACGAGCAGTACTTC,CASRGTWDEQYF
TRBV5-1,TRBJ1-6,NA,NA,TGCGCCAGCAGCTTGAACCAGTATAATTCACCCCTCCACTTT,CASSLNQYNSPLHF
TRBV7-2,TRBJ2-7,TRBD1,few,TGTGCCAGCAGCTTTTCTCGACGGGGCAGGGGGACGAACGAGCAGTACTTC,CASSFSRRGRGTNEQYF
TRBV7-2,TRBJ1-5,TRBD1,NA,TGTGCCAGCAGCCCCGGACAGGGAAATCAGCCCCAGCATTTT,CASSPGQGNQPQHF
TRBV3-1/TRBV3-2,TRBJ2-5,TRBD2,NA,TGTGCCAGCAGCCAAGGTGAAGTTGCGGGGGGGCACCAAGAGACCCAGTACTTC,CASSQGEVAGGHQETQYF
TRBV19,TRBJ2-7,NA,NA,TGTGCCAGTAGTATCCAGAGGGGGACGTTCGAGCAGTACTTC,CASSIQRGTFEQYF
TRBV7-8,TRBJ1-2,TRBD1,NA,TGTGCCAGCAGCTTAGCCCCCGACAGGGGCTATGGCTACACCTTC,CASSLAPDRGYGYTF
TRBV28,TRBJ1-2,NA,NA,TGTGCCAGCAGTTTAGCAGGGGAGATCTATGGCTACACCTTC,CASSLAGEIYGYTF
TRBV20-1,TRBJ2-7,NA,NA,TGCAGTGCTAGGGCTGACTACGAGCAGTACTTC,CSARADYEQYF
TRBV7-2,TRBJ2-2,TRBD1,NA,TGTGCCAGCAGCCCTTATTGGACAGGGAACACCGGGGAGCTGTTTTTT,CASSPYWTGNTGELFF
TRBV11-1,TRBJ2-1,TRBD2,NA,TGTGCCAGCAGCTTATCTAGCGGGACCTCTAATGAGCAGTTCTTC,CASSLSSGTSNEQFF
TRBV5-5,TRBJ2-3,NA,NA,TGTGCCAGCAGCGCCCGGGGGGATACGCAGTATTTT,CASSARGDTQYF
TRBV27,TRBJ1-1,NA,NA,TGTGCCAGCAGTTTACTTGGGCCCACTGAAGCTTTCTTT,CASSLLGPTEAFF
TRBV5-1,TRBJ2-2,TRBD1,NA,TGCGCCAGCAGCTTTGACAGGGTAGGGTCGGCGAACACCGGGGAGCTGTTTTTT,CASSFDRVGSANTGELFF
TRBV3-1/TRBV3-2,TRBJ1-1,NA,NA,TGTGCCAGCATCCCCGGGGGTCGGGGGACTGAAGCTTTCTTT,CASIPGGRGTEAFF
TRBV18,TRBJ1-5,TRBD1,NA,TGTGCCAGCTCACCACCGGGGACAGGTTATCAGCCCCAGCATTTT,CASSPPGTGYQPQHF
TRBV7-2,TRBJ1-2,TRBD1,NA,TGTGCCAGCACCCGCGGTCGGGACAGATTTCTTAACTATGGCTACACCTTC,CASTRGRDRFLNYGYTF
TRBV7-9,TRBJ2-5,NA,NA,TGTGCCAGCAGCTTAGCAGGGGGAAAAGAGACCCAGTACTTC,CASSLAGGKETQYF
TRBV7-6,TRBJ2-1,NA,NA,TGTGCCAGCAGCCTCTCGGAGGCCTACAATGAGCAGTTCTTC,CASSLSEAYNEQFF
TRBV6-2/TRBV6-3,TRBJ2-1,NA,once,TGTGCCAGCAGTAGGCTAGCAGGCAGTGAGCAGTTCTTC,CASSRLAGSEQFF
TRBV4-2,TRBJ1-1,NA,NA,TGTGCCAGCAGCCAAGATTTGGGAGGGCTCCCCATGAGCACTGAAGCTTTCTTT,CASSQDLGGLPMSTEAFF
TRBV4-3,TRBJ1-6,TRBD1,NA,TGCGCCAGCAGCCAACCTGAACAGGGGTGGGCCAGCTCCTATAATTCACCCCTCCACTTT,CASSQPEQGWASSYNSPLHF
TRBV28,TRBJ1-2,TRBD1,NA,TGTGCCACCGGGACAGAAACGCCCTATGGCTACACCTTC,CATGTETPYGYTF
TRBV6-2/TRBV6-3,TRBJ2-1,NA,NA,TGTGCCAGCAGTACAACTGCCGGGAATGAGCAGTTCTTC,CASSTTAGNEQFF
TRBV7-9,TRBJ1-1,NA,once,TGTGCCAGCAGCCTGACCCAGGACACTGAAGCTTTCTTT,CASSLTQDTEAFF
TRBV20-1,TRBJ2-1,NA,NA,TGCAGTGCAACCCTAAGACTCGAGCAGTTCTTC,CSATLRLEQFF
TRBV7-2,TRBJ1-2,TRBD1,NA,TGTGCCAGCAGCCCGGGGACAGGTCTTAGCTATGGCTACACCTTC,CASSPGTGLSYGYTF
TRBV27,TRBJ1-1,TRBD1,NA,TGTGCCAGCAGTTCAGGTGGGTGGACAGGGGGCATGAACACTGAAGCTTTCTTT,CASSSGGWTGGMNTEAFF
TRBV6-6,TRBJ2-7,TRBD1,NA,TGTGCCAGCAGTTCCTCGGGACAGACCTACGAGCAGTACTTC,CASSSSGQTYEQYF
TRBV21-1,TRBJ1-2,NA,NA,TGTGCCAGCAGCAAAGCGCATGGGACAGGGTTTAACTATGGCTACACCTTC,CASSKAHGTGFNYGYTF
TRBV15,TRBJ2-7,NA,NA,TGTGCCACCAGCAGAGATCGGTACGAGCAGTACTTC,CATSRDRYEQYF
TRBV5-1,TRBJ2-2,NA,once,TGCGCCAGCAGCTTGCGGTCCCCGAACACCGGGGAGCTGTTTTTT,CASSLRSPNTGELFF
TRBV5-1,TRBJ1-1,NA,few,TGCGCCAGCAGCTTGGCGGCAGGGAACGCTGAAGCTTTCTTT,CASSLAAGNAEAFF
TRBV10-3,TRBJ1-2,NA,NA,TGTGCCATCAGTCCCCAGGGACAATTTAACTATGGCTACACCTTC,CAISPQGQFNYGYTF
TRBV4-3,TRBJ1-5,TRBD1,NA,TGCGCCAGCAGCCTCGGACAGGGGGGAGGTCAGCCCCAGCATTTT,CASSLGQGGGQPQHF